Sequencing of this T cell receptor (beta chain) was carried out in a study of T cells in Graves' hyperthyroidism and ophthalmopathy. There are 13 residues in the CDR3. Germline values: CDR1 DFQATT, CDR2 SNEGSKA (reference sequence). Trimming stripped 0 bases from V and 7 bases from J, with 12 bases between. Whole-study findings and limits: Ophthalmopathy stood apart from stable hyperthyroidism in a 13 V-J model.

About this clonotype itself: What it recognizes is unknown.

Recently diagnosed hyperthyroidism of less than 2 months' duration affected patients aged 18 to 65. Amplification targeted TCR beta CDR3 regions from RNA transcripts. A first-round RT-PCR of the TCR CDR3 used the HTBI primer set. TCRdb re-analysed the multiplex PCR reads in MiXCR, keeping a single row per CDR3 protein. The table lists hundreds of thousands of distinct CDR3 sequences, 14% of them singletons. The V and J genes are TRBV20-1 and TRBJ1-1, with D hard to call. The sample was blood. The TCR originated in a woman between 18 and 30 years old with Graves' hyperthyroidism. The CDR3 protein is CSARDGVSGEAFF. The CDR3 region has the DNA TGCAGTGCTAGAGATGGAGTGTCCGGTGAAGCTTTCTTT.